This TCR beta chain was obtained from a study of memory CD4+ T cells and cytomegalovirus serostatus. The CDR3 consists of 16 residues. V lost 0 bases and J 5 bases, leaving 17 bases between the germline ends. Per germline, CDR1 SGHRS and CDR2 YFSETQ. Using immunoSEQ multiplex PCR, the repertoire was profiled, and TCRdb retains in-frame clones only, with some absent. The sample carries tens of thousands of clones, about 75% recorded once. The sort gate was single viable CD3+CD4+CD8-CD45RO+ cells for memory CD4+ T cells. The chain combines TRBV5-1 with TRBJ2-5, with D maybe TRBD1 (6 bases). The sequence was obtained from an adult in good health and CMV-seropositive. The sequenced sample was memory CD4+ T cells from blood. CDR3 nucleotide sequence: TGCGCCAGCAGCTTGGGGGGGCTGACAGGTCGGGAGACCCAGTACTTC. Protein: CASSLGGLTGRETQYF.